The clone carrying this T cell receptor (beta chain) was counted only a few times. RNA transcripts provided the source from which TCR beta CDR3 regions were amplified. An initial round of RT-PCR targeting the TCR CDR3 relied on the HTBI primer set. TCRdb re-derived calls from the multiplex PCR reads in MiXCR, one entry per CDR3 protein. This sample has roughly 130,000 distinct CDR3 sequences, with about 20% found just once. Trimming cost V 8 bases and J 5 bases, with 10 bases left between them. From germline, CDR1 is SEHNR and CDR2 FQNEAQ (reference sequence). This CDR3 has 12 amino acids. This entry comes from a study of T cells in Graves' hyperthyroidism and ophthalmopathy.

The sequence came from a woman aged 45-65 years with Graves' hyperthyroidism that later progressed to Graves' ophthalmopathy. The chain is built from TRBV7-9 and TRBJ2-1; D remains ambiguous. Sequenced input: blood. CDR3 sequence: CASARLNNEQFF. CDR3 in DNA: TGTGCCAGCGCCAGGCTCAACAATGAGCAGTTCTTC.